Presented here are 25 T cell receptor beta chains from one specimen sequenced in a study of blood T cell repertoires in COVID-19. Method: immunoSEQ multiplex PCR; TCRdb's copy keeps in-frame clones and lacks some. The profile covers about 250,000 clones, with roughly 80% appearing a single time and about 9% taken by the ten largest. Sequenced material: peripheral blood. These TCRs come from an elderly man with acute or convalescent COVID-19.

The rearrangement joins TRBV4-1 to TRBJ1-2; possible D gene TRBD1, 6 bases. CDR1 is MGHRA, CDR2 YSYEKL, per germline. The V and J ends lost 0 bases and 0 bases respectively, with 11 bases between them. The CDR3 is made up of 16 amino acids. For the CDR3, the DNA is TGCGCCAGCAGCCAAGACACAGGGCGGCCTAACTATGGCTACACCTTC. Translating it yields CASSQDTGRPNYGYTF.

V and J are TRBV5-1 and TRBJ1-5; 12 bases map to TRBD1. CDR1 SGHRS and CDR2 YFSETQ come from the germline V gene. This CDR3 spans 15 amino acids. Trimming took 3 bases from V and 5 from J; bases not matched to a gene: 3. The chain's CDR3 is CASSWGTGGHQPQHF. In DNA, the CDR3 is TGCGCCAGCAGCTGGGGGACAGGGGGCCATCAGCCCCAGCATTTT.

The CDR3, as DNA: TGTGCCTGGAGTGTACCAAACAGGCCTTACGAGCAGTACTTC. Its translation is CAWSVPNRPYEQYF. The chain is built from TRBV30 and TRBJ2-7, with D perhaps TRBD1 (5 bases). V was shortened by 0 bases and J by 4 bases, with 13 bases between the two germline ends. Germline CDR1 GTSNPN, CDR2 SVGIG (reference sequence). CDR3 length: 14 residues.

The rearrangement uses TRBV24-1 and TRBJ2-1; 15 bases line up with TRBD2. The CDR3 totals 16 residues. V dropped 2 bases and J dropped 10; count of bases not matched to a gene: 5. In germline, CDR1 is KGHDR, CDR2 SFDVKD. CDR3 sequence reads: CATSDSGLAGGQEQFF. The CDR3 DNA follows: TGTGCCACCAGTGATTCCGGACTAGCGGGGGGGCAAGAGCAGTTCTTC.

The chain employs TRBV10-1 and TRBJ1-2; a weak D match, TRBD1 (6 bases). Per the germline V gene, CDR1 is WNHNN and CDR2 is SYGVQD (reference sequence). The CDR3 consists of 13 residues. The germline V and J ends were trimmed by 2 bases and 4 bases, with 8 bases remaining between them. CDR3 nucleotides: TGCGCCAGCAGTGAGACCAGGGGCTATGGCTACACCTTC. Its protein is CASSETRGYGYTF.

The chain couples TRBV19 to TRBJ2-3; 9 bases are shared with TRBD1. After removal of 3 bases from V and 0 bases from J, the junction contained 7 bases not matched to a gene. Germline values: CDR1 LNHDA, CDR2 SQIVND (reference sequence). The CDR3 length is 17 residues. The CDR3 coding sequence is TGTGCCAGTAGTATTCGAGGGACAGGGAGCAGCACAGATACGCAGTATTTT. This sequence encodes CASSIRGTGSSTDTQYF.

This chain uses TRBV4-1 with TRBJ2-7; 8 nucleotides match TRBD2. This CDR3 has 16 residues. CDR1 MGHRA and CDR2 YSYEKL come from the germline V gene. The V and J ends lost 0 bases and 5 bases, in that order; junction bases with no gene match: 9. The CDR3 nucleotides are TGCGCCAGCAGCCAAGATAGGAGGCTAGCGGGTGACGAGCAGTACTTC. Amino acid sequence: CASSQDRRLAGDEQYF.

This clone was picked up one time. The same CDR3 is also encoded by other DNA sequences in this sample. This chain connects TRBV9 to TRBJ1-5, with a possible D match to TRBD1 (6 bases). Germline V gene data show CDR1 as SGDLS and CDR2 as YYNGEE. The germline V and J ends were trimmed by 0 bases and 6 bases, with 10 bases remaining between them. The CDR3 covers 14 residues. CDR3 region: CASSVGGGGQPQHF. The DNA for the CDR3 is TGTGCCAGCAGCGTAGGAGGGGGGGGTCAGCCCCAGCATTTT. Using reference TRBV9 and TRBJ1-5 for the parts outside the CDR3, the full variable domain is DSGVTQTPKHLITATGQRVTLRCSPRSGDLSVYWYQQSLDQGLQFLIQYYNGEERAKGNILERFSAQQFPDLHSELNLSSLELGDSALYFCASSVGGGGQPQHFGDGTRLSIL.

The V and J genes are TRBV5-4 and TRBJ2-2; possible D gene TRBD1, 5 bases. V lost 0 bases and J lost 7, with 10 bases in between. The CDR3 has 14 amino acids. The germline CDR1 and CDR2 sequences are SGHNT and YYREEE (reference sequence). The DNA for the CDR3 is TGTGCCAGCAGCTTGGGCAGGGTTGGCGGGGAGCTGTTTTTT. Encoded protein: CASSLGRVGGELFF.

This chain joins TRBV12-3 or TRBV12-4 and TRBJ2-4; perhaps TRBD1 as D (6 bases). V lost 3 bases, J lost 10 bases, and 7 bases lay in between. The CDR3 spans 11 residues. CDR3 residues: CASSFDRIQYF. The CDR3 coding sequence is TGTGCCAGCAGTTTCGACAGGATTCAGTACTTC.

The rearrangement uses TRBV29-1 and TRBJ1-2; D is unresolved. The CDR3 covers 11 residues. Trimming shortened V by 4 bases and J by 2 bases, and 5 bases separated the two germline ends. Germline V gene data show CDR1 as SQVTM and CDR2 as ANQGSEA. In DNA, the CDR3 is TGCAGCGTTGTGGAGAACTATGGCTACACCTTC. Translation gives CSVVENYGYTF.

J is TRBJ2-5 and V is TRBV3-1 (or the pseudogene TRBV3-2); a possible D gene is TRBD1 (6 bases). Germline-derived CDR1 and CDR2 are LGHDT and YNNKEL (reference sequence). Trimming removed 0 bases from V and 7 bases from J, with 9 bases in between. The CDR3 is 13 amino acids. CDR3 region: CASSQDRGGTQYF. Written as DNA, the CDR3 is TGTGCCAGCAGCCAAGATCGAGGGGGGACCCAGTACTTC.

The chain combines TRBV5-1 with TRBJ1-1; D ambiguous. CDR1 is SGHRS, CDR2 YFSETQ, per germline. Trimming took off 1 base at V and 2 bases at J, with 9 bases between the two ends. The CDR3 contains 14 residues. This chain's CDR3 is CASSLSGLNTEAFF. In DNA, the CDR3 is TGCGCCAGCAGCTTGAGCGGCCTTAACACTGAAGCTTTCTTT. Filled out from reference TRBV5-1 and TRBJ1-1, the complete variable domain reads KAGVTQTPRYLIKTRGQQVTLSCSPISGHRSVSWYQQTPGQGLQFLFEYFSETQRNKGNFPGRFSGRQFSNSRSEMNVSTLELGDSALYLCASSLSGLNTEAFFGQGTRLTVV.

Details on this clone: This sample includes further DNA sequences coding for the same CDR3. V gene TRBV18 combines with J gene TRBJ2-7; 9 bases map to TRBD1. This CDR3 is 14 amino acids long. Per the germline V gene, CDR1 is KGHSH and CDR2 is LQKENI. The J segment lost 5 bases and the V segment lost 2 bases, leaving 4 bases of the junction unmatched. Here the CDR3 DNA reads TGTGCCAGCTCACCAGGGACAGGGACGCACGAGCAGTACTTC. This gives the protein CASSPGTGTHEQYF.

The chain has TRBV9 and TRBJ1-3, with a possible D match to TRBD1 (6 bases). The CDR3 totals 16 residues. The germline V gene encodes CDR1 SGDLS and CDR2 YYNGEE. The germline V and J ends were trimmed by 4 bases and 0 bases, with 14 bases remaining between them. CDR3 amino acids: CASSLSGGYSGNTIYF. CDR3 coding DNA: TGTGCCAGCAGCCTTTCTGGGGGCTACTCTGGAAACACCATATATTTT.

The CDR3 bases are TGTGCCAGCAGCTTCGCAGGGTCTCGTGCGTATGGCTACACCTTC. Encoded protein: CASSFAGSRAYGYTF. The gene calls are TRBV5-4 and TRBJ1-2, with D possibly TRBD1 on 5 matching bases. V was shortened by 2 bases and J by 5 bases, with 16 bases between the two germline ends. The CDR3 spans 15 residues. Germline lookup yields CDR1 SGHNT and CDR2 YYREEE (reference sequence).

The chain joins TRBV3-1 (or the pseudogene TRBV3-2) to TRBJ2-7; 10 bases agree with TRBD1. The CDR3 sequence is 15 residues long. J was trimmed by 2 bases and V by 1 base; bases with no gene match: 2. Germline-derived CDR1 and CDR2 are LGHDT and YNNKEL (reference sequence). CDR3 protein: CASSQGGTGAYEQYF. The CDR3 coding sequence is TGTGCCAGCAGCCAAGGCGGGACAGGGGCCTACGAGCAGTACTTC.

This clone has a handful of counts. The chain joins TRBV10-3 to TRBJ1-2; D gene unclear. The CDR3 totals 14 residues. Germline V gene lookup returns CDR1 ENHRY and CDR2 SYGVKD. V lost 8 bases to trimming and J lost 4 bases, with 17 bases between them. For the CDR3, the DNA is TGTGCCATCTGGGTGGGAGCCCCTGGCTATGGCTACACCTTC. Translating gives CAIWVGAPGYGYTF.

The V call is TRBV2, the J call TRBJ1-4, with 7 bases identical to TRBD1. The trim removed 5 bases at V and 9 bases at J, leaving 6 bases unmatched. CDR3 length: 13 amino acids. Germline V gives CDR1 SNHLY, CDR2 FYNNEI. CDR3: CASSNSQGKKLFF. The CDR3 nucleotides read TGTGCCAGCAGTAATTCACAGGGGAAAAAACTGTTTTTT.

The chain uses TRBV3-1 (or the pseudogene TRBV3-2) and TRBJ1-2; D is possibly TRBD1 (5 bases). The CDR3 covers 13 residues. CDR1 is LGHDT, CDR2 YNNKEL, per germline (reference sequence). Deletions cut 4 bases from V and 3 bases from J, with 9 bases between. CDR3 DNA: TGTGCCAGCAGCCGACTGACAGACTATGGCTACACCTTC. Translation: CASSRLTDYGYTF.

The CDR3 sequence: CASSLEAGSSYNEQFF. Here the CDR3 DNA reads TGTGCCAGCAGCTTGGAAGCGGGAAGCTCCTACAATGAGCAGTTCTTC. The chain links TRBV5-4 to TRBJ2-1, with 7 bases identical to TRBD2. This CDR3 has 16 residues. V lost 0 bases to trimming and J lost 0 bases; unmatched junction nucleotides: 3. Germline assignment: CDR1 SGHNT and CDR2 YYREEE (reference sequence).

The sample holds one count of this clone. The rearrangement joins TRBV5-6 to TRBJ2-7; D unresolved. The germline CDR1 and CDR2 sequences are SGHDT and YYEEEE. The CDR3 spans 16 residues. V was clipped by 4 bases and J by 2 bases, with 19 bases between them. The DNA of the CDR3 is TGTGCCAGCAGCCCCTTGGGCTCCTCAATCGCCTACGAGCAGTACTTC. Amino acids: CASSPLGSSIAYEQYF.

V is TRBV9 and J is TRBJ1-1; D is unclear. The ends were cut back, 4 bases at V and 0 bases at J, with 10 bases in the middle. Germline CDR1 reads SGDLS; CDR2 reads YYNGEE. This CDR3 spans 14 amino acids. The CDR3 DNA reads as TGTGCCAGCAGCTTAGGATCGGTGAACACTGAAGCTTTCTTT. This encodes CASSLGSVNTEAFF.

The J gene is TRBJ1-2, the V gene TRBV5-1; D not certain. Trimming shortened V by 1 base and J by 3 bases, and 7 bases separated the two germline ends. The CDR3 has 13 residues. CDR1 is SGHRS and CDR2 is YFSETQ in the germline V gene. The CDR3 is CASSLNGDYGYTF. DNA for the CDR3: TGCGCCAGCAGCTTGAACGGAGACTATGGCTACACCTTC. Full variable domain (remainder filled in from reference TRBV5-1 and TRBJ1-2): KAGVTQTPRYLIKTRGQQVTLSCSPISGHRSVSWYQQTPGQGLQFLFEYFSETQRNKGNFPGRFSGRQFSNSRSEMNVSTLELGDSALYLCASSLNGDYGYTFGSGTRLTVV.

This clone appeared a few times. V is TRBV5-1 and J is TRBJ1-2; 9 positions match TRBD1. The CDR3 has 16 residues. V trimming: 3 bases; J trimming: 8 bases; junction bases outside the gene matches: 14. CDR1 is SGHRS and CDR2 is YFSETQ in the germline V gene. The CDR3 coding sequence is TGCGCCAGCAGCTCCGGTCCCGGGACAGGGTTGGGCGGCTACACCTTC. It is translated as CASSSGPGTGLGGYTF.